The 23 T cell receptor beta chains below all came from one sample that was sequenced in a study of cytomegalovirus exposure and HLA in healthy donors. The repertoire was sequenced with immunoSEQ multiplex PCR; TCRdb's copy has only in-frame clones and lacks some. The sample holds around 150,000 clones, about 90% seen once. The material sequenced was PBMCs. All receptors come from a woman aged 18-29 years in good health and CMV-seropositive.

This chain connects TRBV11-2 to TRBJ2-3, with TRBD2 matching 12 bases. The V segment lost 5 bases and the J segment 2 bases; nucleotides outside the gene matches: 5. In germline, CDR1 is SGHAT, CDR2 FQNNGV. The CDR3 runs 16 residues. In DNA, the CDR3 is TGTGCCAGCAGCATGACTAGCGGGGGATACACAGATACGCAGTATTTT. It codes for CASSMTSGGYTDTQYF.

The chain recombines TRBV2 with TRBJ1-1, with 7 nucleotides matching TRBD1. CDR3 length: 14 amino acids. Per the germline V gene, CDR1 is SNHLY and CDR2 is FYNNEI. J gave up 1 base and V 3 bases, and 2 bases lay outside the gene matches. The CDR3 reads CASSEQGGNTEAFF. In nucleotides, the CDR3 is TGTGCCAGCAGTGAGCAGGGGGGGAACACTGAAGCTTTCTTT. The whole variable domain, filled in from reference TRBV2 and TRBJ1-1, reads EPEVTQTPSHQVTQMGQEVILRCVPISNHLYFYWYRQILGQKVEFLVSFYNNEISEKSEIFDDQFSVERPDGSNFTLKIRSTKLEDSAMYFCASSEQGGNTEAFFGQGTRLTVV.

The chain is built from TRBV7-7 and TRBJ2-1, with a tentative D call TRBD1 (5 bases). Germline CDR1 reads SSHAT; CDR2 reads FNYEAQ (reference sequence). Trimming removed 1 base at V and 6 bases at J, with 10 bases between. The CDR3 runs to 14 residues. The chain's CDR3 is CASSLGTQVNEQFF. The CDR3, as DNA: TGTGCCAGCAGCTTAGGGACACAAGTCAATGAGCAGTTCTTC.

The CDR3 loop reads CASSFEKRGARTDTQYF. The CDR3 nucleotides read TGTGCCAGCAGCTTCGAGAAGCGGGGGGCCCGCACAGATACGCAGTATTTT. The rearrangement joins TRBV7-9 to TRBJ2-3, with 9 bases aligning to TRBD2. Germline V gene data show CDR1 as SEHNR and CDR2 as FQNEAQ (reference sequence). This CDR3 region has 17 residues. Trimming took 3 bases from V and 1 from J; bases not matched to a gene: 8.

Only a few counts were recorded for this clone. The genes are TRBV28 and TRBJ1-5, with 7 bases that match TRBD1. Germline trimming cut 7 bases from V and 4 bases from J; bases unmatched to any gene: 7. The CDR3 is 14 residues long. Per the germline V gene, CDR1 is MDHEN and CDR2 is SYDVKM. As DNA, the CDR3 is TGTGCCAGCAACTCAGGGGGGAGAAATCAGCCCCAGCATTTT. Its translation: CASNSGGRNQPQHF.

V is TRBV25-1 and J is TRBJ2-7; TRBD2 matches 14 bases. V was clipped by 8 bases and J by 4 bases; unmatched bases: 4. Germline-derived CDR1 and CDR2 are MGHDK and SYGVNS. This CDR3 region has 14 residues. This chain's CDR3 is CASEGLAGVYEQYF. The CDR3 DNA follows: TGTGCCAGCGAGGGACTAGCGGGAGTTTACGAGCAGTACTTC.

CDR3 coding DNA: TGTGCCAGCAGTCGTACAGGGGAGAATTCACCCCTCCACTTT. It codes for CASSRTGENSPLHF. The V gene is TRBV6-1, the J gene TRBJ1-6, with 7 bases identical to TRBD1. V was clipped by 5 bases and J by 7 bases; unmatched bases: 5. Germline V gives CDR1 MNHNS, CDR2 SASEGT. This CDR3 has 14 amino acids.

J is TRBJ2-4 and V is TRBV7-9; possible D gene TRBD2, 6 bases. The V end lost 7 bases, the J end lost 3 bases, and 13 bases lay between the germline ends. This CDR3 contains 14 residues. Germline V gene data show CDR1 as SEHNR and CDR2 as FQNEAQ (reference sequence). This chain's CDR3 is CASMGGVGKNIQYF. CDR3 nucleotides: TGTGCCAGCATGGGGGGAGTGGGCAAAAACATTCAGTACTTC.

The rearrangement links TRBV6-5 to TRBJ1-3, with D unresolved. Germline CDR1 MNHEY, CDR2 SVGAGI. The germline V and J ends were trimmed by 4 bases and 4 bases, with 11 bases remaining between them. The CDR3 runs 14 residues. Written as DNA, the CDR3 is TGTGCCAGCAGTTGGTCGGTGTCGGGAAACACCATATATTTT. It encodes CASSWSVSGNTIYF.

The gene calls are TRBV5-4 and TRBJ1-2; 7 bases are shared with TRBD1. The CDR3 covers 14 residues. V shed 0 bases and J 8 bases; nucleotides not matched to a gene: 7. Germline-derived CDR1 and CDR2 are SGHNT and YYREEE (reference sequence). CDR3 DNA: TGTGCCAGCAGCTTGGGAACAGGGGACTTCGGCTACACCTTC. Translating it yields CASSLGTGDFGYTF.

The chain uses TRBV11-3 and TRBJ2-2, with 8 bases that match TRBD1. From germline, CDR1 is SGHNT and CDR2 YENEEA. Losses at the gene ends were 1 base for V and 4 bases for J; bases not matched to a gene: 5. The CDR3 covers 16 residues. In DNA, the CDR3 is TGTGCCAGCAGCTTAGCAGGGGGCGCGAGCACCGGGGAGCTGTTTTTT. Amino acid sequence: CASSLAGGASTGELFF.

CDR3 sequence reads: CASSFLGGDSPLHF. The CDR3 DNA reads as TGCGCCAGCAGCTTCCTCGGGGGAGATTCACCCCTCCACTTT. J is TRBJ1-6 and V is TRBV5-1; TRBD1 might be the D (5 bases). V was clipped by 2 bases and J by 8 bases, with 11 bases between them. The germline CDR1 and CDR2 sequences are SGHRS and YFSETQ. This CDR3 comprises 14 residues.

This chain uses TRBV16 with TRBJ1-2, with a possible D match to TRBD1 (5 bases). Germline CDR1 is KGHSY and CDR2 is FQNENV. CDR3 length: 12 amino acids. The V and J ends lost 5 bases and 2 bases respectively, with 6 bases between them. The CDR3 DNA sequence: TGTGCCAGCAGCGCAGGGAACTATGGCTACACCTTC. Its protein is CASSAGNYGYTF. Full variable domain (outside the CDR3, taken from reference TRBV16 and TRBJ1-2): GEEVAQTPKHLVRGEGQKAKLYCAPIKGHSYVFWYQQVLKNEFKFLISFQNENVFDETGMPKERFSAKCLPNSPCSLEIQATKLEDSAVYFCASSAGNYGYTFGSGTRLTVV.

The genes are TRBV2 and TRBJ2-5; D ambiguous. The V gene lost 8 bases and the J gene lost 0 bases, with 10 bases spanning the gap. The V gene's germline CDR1 is SNHLY and CDR2 FYNNEI. The CDR3 totals 13 residues. The CDR3 bases are TGTGCCAGCGCAATCCAGTACCAAGAGACCCAGTACTTC. This sequence encodes CASAIQYQETQYF.

This clone was recorded once. This chain uses TRBV5-6 with TRBJ1-2; TRBD1 aligns across 8 bases. This CDR3 region has 16 residues. Germline V lookup: CDR1 SGHDT, CDR2 YYEEEE. V lost 5 bases to trimming and J lost 7 bases; unmatched junction nucleotides: 16. The CDR3 reads CASSPMHPRGRVGYTF. CDR3 sequence (DNA): TGTGCCAGCAGTCCAATGCACCCCAGGGGGCGGGTTGGCTACACCTTC.

The chain employs TRBV6-5 and TRBJ2-7; 7 nucleotides line up with TRBD1. Germline V gene data show CDR1 as MNHEY and CDR2 as SVGAGI. CDR3 length: 15 residues. With V trimmed by 1 base and J by 2 bases, 5 bases remained unmatched. Written as DNA, the CDR3 is TGTGCCAGCAGTTACTTGTCCGGGACAGCCTACGAGCAGTACTTC. This codes for CASSYLSGTAYEQYF.

The rearrangement joins TRBV11-2 to TRBJ2-1; 13 positions agree with TRBD2. Germline V gives CDR1 SGHAT, CDR2 FQNNGV. Germline trimming cut 5 bases from V and 13 bases from J; bases unmatched to any gene: 11. The CDR3 totals 15 residues. CDR3 in amino acids: CASSPRLAGGSVQFF. CDR3 coding DNA: TGTGCCAGCAGCCCCCGACTAGCGGGAGGTTCCGTTCAGTTCTTC.

The CDR3 sequence is CASSYPPQGYGYTF. DNA of the CDR3: TGTGCCAGCAGTTACCCCCCACAGGGTTATGGCTACACCTTC. This rearrangement joins TRBV6-5 to TRBJ1-2, with D perhaps TRBD1 (6 bases). The CDR3 totals 14 residues. Germline CDR1 is MNHEY and CDR2 is SVGAGI. V lost 2 bases, J lost 5 bases, and 12 bases lay in between.

J is TRBJ2-1 and V is TRBV9, with TRBD1 as a possible D gene (6 bases). The CDR3 runs 16 residues. Trimming stripped 0 bases from V and 4 bases from J, with 14 bases between. Germline V lookup: CDR1 SGDLS, CDR2 YYNGEE. CDR3 sequence: CASSVASDSLYNEQFF. The CDR3 DNA reads as TGTGCCAGCAGCGTAGCGTCGGACAGCCTTTACAATGAGCAGTTCTTC.

The chain carries TRBV5-8 and TRBJ2-1; TRBD2 aligns across 14 bases. V was pared by 4 bases and J by 2 bases, with 5 bases of the junction left unmatched. Germline CDR1 SGHTS, CDR2 YDEGEE. This CDR3 is 17 amino acids long. The CDR3 nucleotides read TGTGCCAGCAGCCTCGGACTAGCGGGAGGAACCTACAATGAGCAGTTCTTC. Protein product: CASSLGLAGGTYNEQFF. Filled out from reference TRBV5-8 and TRBJ2-1, the complete variable domain reads EAGVTQSPTHLIKTRGQQATLRCSPISGHTSVYWYQQALGLGLQFLLWYDEGEERNRGNFPPRFSGRQFPNYSSELNVNALELEDSALYLCASSLGLAGGTYNEQFFGPGTRLTVL.

The rearrangement joins TRBV6-1 to TRBJ2-5; TRBD2 matches 11 bases. J lost 5 bases, V lost 7 bases, and 9 bases had no gene match. Germline assignment: CDR1 MNHNS and CDR2 SASEGT. The CDR3 loop spans 15 amino acids. The CDR3 region is CASTEVAGGQETQYF. The DNA of the CDR3 is TGTGCCAGCACGGAGGTAGCGGGGGGGCAGGAGACCCAGTACTTC.

The chain links TRBV5-1 to TRBJ1-2; D is possibly TRBD1 (6 bases). The CDR3 is made up of 13 amino acids. V was shortened by 4 bases and J by 2 bases, with 9 bases between the two germline ends. Germline V gene lookup returns CDR1 SGHRS and CDR2 YFSETQ. The CDR3 protein is CASSAQGNYGYTF. The CDR3 nucleotides read TGCGCCAGCAGCGCACAGGGCAACTATGGCTACACCTTC.

CDR3 sequence: CASSVSAGSTDTQYF. In DNA, the CDR3 is TGTGCCAGCAGCGTATCAGCGGGAAGCACAGATACGCAGTATTTT. V and J are TRBV9 and TRBJ2-3; TRBD2 agrees at 7 bases. The CDR3 has 15 amino acids. CDR1 and CDR2 (germline): SGDLS, YYNGEE. The V and J ends lost 1 base and 0 bases, in that order; junction bases with no gene match: 2. Together with reference TRBV9 and TRBJ2-3, the CDR3 gives the full variable domain: DSGVTQTPKHLITATGQRVTLRCSPRSGDLSVYWYQQSLDQGLQFLIQYYNGEERAKGNILERFSAQQFPDLHSELNLSSLELGDSALYFCASSVSAGSTDTQYFGPGTRLTVL.